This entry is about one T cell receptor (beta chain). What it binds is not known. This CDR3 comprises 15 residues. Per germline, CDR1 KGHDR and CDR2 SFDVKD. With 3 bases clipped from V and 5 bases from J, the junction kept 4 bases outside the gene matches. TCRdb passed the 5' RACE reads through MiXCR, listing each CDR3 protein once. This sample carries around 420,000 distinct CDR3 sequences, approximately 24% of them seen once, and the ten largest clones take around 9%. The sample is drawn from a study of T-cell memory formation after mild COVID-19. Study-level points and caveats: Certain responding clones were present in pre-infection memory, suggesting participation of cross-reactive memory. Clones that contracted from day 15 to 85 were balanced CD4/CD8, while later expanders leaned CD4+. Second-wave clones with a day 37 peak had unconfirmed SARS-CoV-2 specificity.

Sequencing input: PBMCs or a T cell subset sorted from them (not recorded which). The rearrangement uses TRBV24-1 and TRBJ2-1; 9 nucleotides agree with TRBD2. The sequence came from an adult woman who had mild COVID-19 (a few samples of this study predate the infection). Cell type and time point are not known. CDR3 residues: CATSDAGGPNNEQFF. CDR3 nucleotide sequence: TGTGCCACCAGTGATGCGGGAGGGCCCAACAATGAGCAGTTCTTC.